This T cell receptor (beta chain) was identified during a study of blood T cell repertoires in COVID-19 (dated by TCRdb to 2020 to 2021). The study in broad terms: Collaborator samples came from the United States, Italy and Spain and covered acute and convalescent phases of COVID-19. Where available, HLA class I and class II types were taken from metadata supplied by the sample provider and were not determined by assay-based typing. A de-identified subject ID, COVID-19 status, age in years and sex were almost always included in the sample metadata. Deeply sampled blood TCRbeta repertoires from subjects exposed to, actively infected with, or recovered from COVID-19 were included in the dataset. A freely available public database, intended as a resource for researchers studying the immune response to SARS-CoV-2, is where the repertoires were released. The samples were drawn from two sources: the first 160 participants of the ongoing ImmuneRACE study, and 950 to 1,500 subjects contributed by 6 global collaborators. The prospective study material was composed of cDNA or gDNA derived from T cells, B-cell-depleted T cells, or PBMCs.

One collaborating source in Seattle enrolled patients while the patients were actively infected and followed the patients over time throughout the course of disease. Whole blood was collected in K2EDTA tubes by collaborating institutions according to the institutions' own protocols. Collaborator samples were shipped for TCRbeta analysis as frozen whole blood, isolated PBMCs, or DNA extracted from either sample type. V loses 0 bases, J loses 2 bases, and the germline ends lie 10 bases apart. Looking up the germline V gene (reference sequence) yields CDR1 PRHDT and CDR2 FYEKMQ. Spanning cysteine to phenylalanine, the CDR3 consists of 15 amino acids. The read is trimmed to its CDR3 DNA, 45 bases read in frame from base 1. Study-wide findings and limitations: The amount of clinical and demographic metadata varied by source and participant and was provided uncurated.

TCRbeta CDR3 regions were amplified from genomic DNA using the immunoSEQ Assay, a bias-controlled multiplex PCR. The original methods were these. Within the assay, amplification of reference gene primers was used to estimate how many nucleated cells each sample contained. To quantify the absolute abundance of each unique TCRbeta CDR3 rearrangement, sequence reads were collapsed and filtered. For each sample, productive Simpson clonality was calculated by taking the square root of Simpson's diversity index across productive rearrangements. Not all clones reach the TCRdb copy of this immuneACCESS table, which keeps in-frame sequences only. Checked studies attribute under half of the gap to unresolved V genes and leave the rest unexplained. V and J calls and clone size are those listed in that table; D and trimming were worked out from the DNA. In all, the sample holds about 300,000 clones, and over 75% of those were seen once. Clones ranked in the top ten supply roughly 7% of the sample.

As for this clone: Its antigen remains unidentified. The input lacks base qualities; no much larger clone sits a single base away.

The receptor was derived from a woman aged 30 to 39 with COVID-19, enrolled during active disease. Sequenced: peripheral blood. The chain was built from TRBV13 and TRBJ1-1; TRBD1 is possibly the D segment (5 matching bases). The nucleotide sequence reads TGTGCCAGCAGCTTAGGAGACAGCCGTAACACTGAAGCTTTCTTT. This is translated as CASSLGDSRNTEAFF.